This T cell receptor (beta chain) was identified in a study of response to subunit inactivated influenza vaccine. Study-wide points: Each seasonal influenza vaccination recruits few new T cells, the authors suggested.

TCRdb reanalysed the RT-PCR reads using MiXCR and keeps one entry per CDR3 protein. The sample comprises 550,000 to 600,000 distinct CDR3 sequences, 10% to 15% of which are singletons, and roughly 10% rests with the top ten. Many counts were recorded for this clonotype. Its antigen is not identified. The sequence was collected from a man in his forties or fifties who received an inactivated influenza vaccine. The sample here was PBMCs from blood, taken on the day of vaccination.

The CDR3 DNA is TGCGCCAGCAGCCCTTACGATACAGGGTACACCGGGGAGCTGTTTTTT. Translated, it gives CASSPYDTGYTGELFF. The chain has TRBV5-1 and TRBJ2-2; TRBD1 is a possible D gene (6 bases). CDR1 is SGHRS, CDR2 YFSETQ, per germline. V was shortened by 4 bases and J by 3 bases, with 16 bases between the two germline ends. This CDR3 is built from 16 residues.